The 25 T cell receptor beta chains presented below share a single source sample, sequenced in a study of blood T cell repertoires in COVID-19. The protocol was immunoSEQ multiplex PCR, while the TCRdb copy is restricted to in-frame clones and leaves out a portion. Of 200,000 to 300,000 clones in the sample, approximately 88% were seen once. The sequencing sample was made of peripheral blood. The receptors were sampled from a woman aged 25 to 39 with acute or convalescent COVID-19.

The V call is TRBV5-1, the J call TRBJ2-1; 8 bases match TRBD1. The ends lost 2 bases at V and 3 bases at J; junction bases unmatched: 4. This CDR3 is 15 amino acids long. The germline gives CDR1 SGHRS, CDR2 YFSETQ. Here the CDR3 reads CASSFRDRYYNEQFF. The DNA of the CDR3 is TGCGCCAGCAGCTTCCGGGACAGGTACTACAATGAGCAGTTCTTC. The whole variable domain, remainder taken from reference TRBV5-1 and TRBJ2-1, is KAGVTQTPRYLIKTRGQQVTLSCSPISGHRSVSWYQQTPGQGLQFLFEYFSETQRNKGNFPGRFSGRQFSNSRSEMNVSTLELGDSALYLCASSFRDRYYNEQFFGPGTRLTVL.

V usage is TRBV4-3 and J usage is TRBJ2-7; TRBD1 is a possible D gene (6 bases). The V and J ends lost 0 bases and 3 bases respectively, with 12 bases between them. Germline CDR1 reads LGHNA; CDR2 reads YSLEER. The CDR3 is made up of 15 amino acids. DNA for the CDR3: TGCGCCAGCAGCCAAGATTGGACAGACCACTACGAGCAGTACTTC. Protein sequence: CASSQDWTDHYEQYF.

J is TRBJ1-4 and V is TRBV4-1, with D perhaps TRBD1 (5 bases). The CDR3 is made up of 15 amino acids. Trimming removed 1 base from V and 6 bases from J, with 12 bases in between. Germline V gives CDR1 MGHRA, CDR2 YSYEKL. The DNA of the CDR3 is TGCGCCAGCAGCCAAGTCTCCAGGGATTATGAAAAACTGTTTTTT. It encodes CASSQVSRDYEKLFF.

The V call is TRBV29-1, the J call TRBJ1-1; D might be TRBD1 (5 bases). The CDR3 has 13 residues. CDR1 is SQVTM and CDR2 is ANQGSEA in the germline V gene. Trimming left V 4 bases short and J 1 base short, with 10 bases between. The DNA for the CDR3 is TGCAGCGTTGTGGGCCAGGGGAACACTGAAGCTTTCTTT. It specifies CSVVGQGNTEAFF.

The V call is TRBV6-2 or TRBV6-3, the J call TRBJ1-1, with D hard to call. This CDR3 contains 15 residues. The germline V gene encodes CDR1 MNHEY and CDR2 SVGEGT. V shed 0 bases and J shed 5 bases, with 13 bases lying between them. CDR3 bases: TGTGCCAGCAGTTACTCCCACTCGCTCTATACTGAAGCTTTCTTT. This gives the protein CASSYSHSLYTEAFF.

This rearrangement joins TRBV12-3 or TRBV12-4 to TRBJ1-2; possibly TRBD1 for D (6 bases). The CDR3 is 12 amino acids. Trimming shortened V by 1 base and J by 7 bases, and 7 bases separated the two germline ends. The CDR3 sequence is CASSLVGGGYTF. The CDR3 DNA sequence: TGTGCCAGCAGTTTAGTAGGGGGTGGCTACACCTTC.

The chain employs TRBV5-8 and TRBJ2-3, with 13 bases identical to TRBD2. The V and J ends lost 4 bases and 8 bases, in that order; junction bases with no gene match: 7. Germline V CDR1 and CDR2: SGHTS, YDEGEE. This CDR3 comprises 15 residues. CDR3 region: CASSLLAGGPGTQYF. In nucleotides, the CDR3 is TGTGCCAGCAGCCTACTAGCGGGAGGGCCTGGTACGCAGTATTTT.

In DNA form, the CDR3 reads TGTGCCAGCTCACAAGGGGGTTCGTATCAGCCCCAGCATTTT. Encoded protein: CASSQGGSYQPQHF. The rearrangement joins TRBV18 to TRBJ1-5; tentatively, D is TRBD1 (6 bases). This CDR3 is built from 14 residues. V shed 4 bases and J shed 5 bases, with 12 bases lying between them. Germline V gives CDR1 KGHSH, CDR2 LQKENI.

V and J are TRBV5-1 and TRBJ2-1; 7 nucleotides align to TRBD2. The CDR3 spans 15 residues. The germline V gene has CDR1 SGHRS and CDR2 YFSETQ. The V gene end was trimmed by 4 bases and the J gene end by 4 bases; junction bases not matched to a gene: 8. CDR3 bases: TGCGCCAGCAGCGAAGGACTAGGGACTTACAATGAGCAGTTCTTC. Its translation: CASSEGLGTYNEQFF.

This clone was recorded only once. V usage is TRBV2 and J usage is TRBJ1-1; TRBD1 is a possible D gene (5 bases). The V gene lost 3 bases and the J gene lost 3 bases, with 11 bases spanning the gap. The CDR3 covers 14 residues. Germline loops: CDR1 SNHLY, CDR2 FYNNEI. CDR3 nucleotides: TGTGCCAGCAGTGAGGGACTCTGGGACACTGAAGCTTTCTTT. This translates into CASSEGLWDTEAFF.

This clone came up once. The chain combines TRBV5-4 with TRBJ1-2; the match to TRBD1 covers 7 bases. Germline trimming cut 4 bases from V and 1 base from J; bases unmatched to any gene: 4. Looked up from germline, CDR1 is SGHNT and CDR2 is YYREEE (reference sequence). The CDR3 has 14 amino acids. Here the CDR3 DNA reads TGTGCCAGCAGCAGGGACAGTTTTAACTATGGCTACACCTTC. It is translated as CASSRDSFNYGYTF.

This clone was seen a handful of times. The J gene is TRBJ2-1, the V gene TRBV2, with 8 positions matching TRBD1. Germline V CDR1 and CDR2: SNHLY, FYNNEI. V lost 7 bases, J lost 4 bases, and 6 bases stayed unmatched. This CDR3 is built from 14 residues. The CDR3 is CASTKGQEYNEQFF. CDR3 nucleotides: TGTGCCAGCACTAAGGGACAGGAGTACAATGAGCAGTTCTTC.

This clone was counted a few times. The chain joins TRBV2 to TRBJ1-6; 9 bases line up with TRBD1. The CDR3 has 14 residues. The J segment lost 7 bases and the V segment lost 7 bases, leaving 5 bases of the junction unmatched. CDR1 is SNHLY, CDR2 FYNNEI, per germline. The CDR3 loop reads CASKQGARNSPLHF. The CDR3 DNA reads as TGTGCCAGCAAACAGGGGGCGCGCAATTCACCCCTCCACTTT.

The chain uses TRBV21-1 and TRBJ2-5; no DNA check was done on the table's D call, TRBD2. TRBV21-1 is designated a pseudogene. The CDR3 contains 19 residues. Here the CDR3 reads CASILLMSGRVGDQETQYF. The CDR3 nucleotides are TGTGCCAGCATCTTACTAATGAGCGGGAGGGTAGGTGACCAAGAGACCCAGTACTTC.

The CDR3 loop reads CASSQDPGQGETQYF. For the CDR3, the DNA is TGTGCCAGCAGCCAAGACCCGGGACAGGGGGAGACCCAGTACTTC. J is TRBJ2-5 and V is TRBV4-2, with 10 bases fitting TRBD1. V dropped 0 bases and J dropped 5; count of bases not matched to a gene: 3. Germline V gene sequence: CDR1 LGHNA, CDR2 YNFKEQ. The CDR3 loop spans 15 amino acids.

The chain uses TRBV7-2 and TRBJ1-6; D is undetermined. The CDR3 has 14 amino acids. Trimming removed 0 bases from V and 8 bases from J, with 8 bases in between. Germline V gives CDR1 SGHTA, CDR2 FQGNSA. The CDR3 DNA reads as TGTGCCAGCAGCTTAGCGGGCATGGATTCACCCCTCCACTTT. Encoded protein: CASSLAGMDSPLHF.

The V call is TRBV15, the J call TRBJ1-2; 7 nucleotides match TRBD1. CDR1 and CDR2 (germline): LNHNV, YYDKDF (reference sequence). After removal of 5 bases from V and 5 bases from J, the junction contained 11 bases not matched to a gene. CDR3 length: 15 residues. The chain's CDR3 is CATSGLEGARYGYTF. The CDR3 DNA is TGTGCCACCAGCGGGTTGGAGGGGGCTAGATATGGCTACACCTTC.

The CDR3 bases are TGTGCCGCCAACGACAGGGACTATGGCTACACCTTC. Protein sequence: CAANDRDYGYTF. This sequence joins TRBV19 and TRBJ1-2, with 7 bases matching TRBD1. The CDR3 is 12 amino acids. Germline values: CDR1 LNHDA, CDR2 SQIVND (reference sequence). V lost 11 bases to trimming and J lost 3 bases; unmatched junction nucleotides: 6.

The genes are TRBV24-1 and TRBJ2-2; 7 positions match TRBD1. The CDR3 extends over 15 amino acids. Looked up from germline, CDR1 is KGHDR and CDR2 is SFDVKD. Trimming at V came to 4 bases and at J to 7 bases, leaving 8 bases not matched to a gene. The DNA for the CDR3 is TGTGCCACCAGTGAGAACAGGGGTTTCAGCGGGGAGCTGTTTTTT. Protein product: CATSENRGFSGELFF.

The V gene is TRBV5-8, the J gene TRBJ1-2; D unresolved. The CDR3 length is 12 residues. V gave up 4 bases and J gave up 4 bases, with 8 bases separating them. CDR1 SGHTS and CDR2 YDEGEE come from the germline V gene. As DNA, the CDR3 is TGTGCCAGCAGCAGCCCGGGCTATGGCTACACCTTC. Amino acids: CASSSPGYGYTF. The full variable domain, completed using reference TRBV5-8 and TRBJ1-2, is EAGVTQSPTHLIKTRGQQATLRCSPISGHTSVYWYQQALGLGLQFLLWYDEGEERNRGNFPPRFSGRQFPNYSSELNVNALELEDSALYLCASSSPGYGYTFGSGTRLTVV.

The rearrangement joins TRBV25-1 to TRBJ1-1; 10 bases line up with TRBD1. CDR1 and CDR2 (germline): MGHDK, SYGVNS. The junction had 1 base not matched to a gene; V was cut back by 6 bases and J by 3 bases. The CDR3 consists of 13 residues. The CDR3 sequence: CASRGQGHTEAFF. The CDR3 nucleotides read TGTGCCAGCAGGGGACAGGGGCACACTGAAGCTTTCTTT.

The V gene is TRBV9, the J gene TRBJ1-6; the match to TRBD1 covers 7 bases. From germline, CDR1 is SGDLS and CDR2 YYNGEE. Trimming took 0 bases from V and 15 from J; bases not matched to a gene: 12. This CDR3 region has 15 residues. CDR3 region: CASSVVWDRAGVLHF. CDR3 DNA sequence: TGTGCCAGCAGCGTAGTTTGGGACAGAGCAGGGGTCCTCCACTTT.

This sequence joins TRBV4-3 and TRBJ1-4; D unclear. This CDR3 has 15 residues. The V end was cut by 4 bases, the J end by 0 bases, with 9 bases between. In germline, CDR1 is LGHNA, CDR2 YSLEER. CDR3 in DNA: TGCGCCAGCAGCCTAAACCGGGCAACTAATGAAAAACTGTTTTTT. Its translation is CASSLNRATNEKLFF.

This chain joins TRBV14 and TRBJ1-4; D unclear. Trimming left V 1 base short and J 5 bases short, with 11 bases between. Looked up from germline, CDR1 is SGHDN and CDR2 is FVKESK. This CDR3 region has 15 residues. CDR3 region: CASSQGYSLNEKLFF. In DNA form, the CDR3 reads TGTGCCAGCAGCCAAGGGTATAGTCTCAATGAAAAACTGTTTTTT.

This chain links TRBV19 with TRBJ2-1; D is perhaps TRBD2 (5 bases). Trimming pared 5 bases from V and 12 bases from J, leaving 17 bases between. Looked up from germline, CDR1 is LNHDA and CDR2 is SQIVND (reference sequence). This CDR3 has 13 residues. In DNA form, the CDR3 reads TGTGCCAGTAGTCAAGACTACGGGTCCGGGCAGTTCTTC. This gives the protein CASSQDYGSGQFF. Using reference TRBV19 and TRBJ2-1 for the parts outside the CDR3, the full variable domain is DGGITQSPKYLFRKEGQNVTLSCEQNLNHDAMYWYRQDPGQGLRLIYYSQIVNDFQKGDIAEGYSVSREKKESFPLTVTSAQKNPTAFYLCASSQDYGSGQFFGPGTRLTVL.